The subject of this entry is one T cell receptor beta chain. The entry originates in a study of blood T cell repertoires in COVID-19. Study-level information: Whether acute or convalescent, the COVID-19 samples came from the United States, Italy and Spain. Sample material is recorded as cDNA or gDNA derived from T cells, B-cell-depleted T cells, or PBMCs.

In the source study's methods: It was from reference gene primer amplification that nucleated cell counts were estimated. Method: immunoSEQ multiplex PCR; TCRdb's copy keeps in-frame clones and lacks some. D and trimming were read from the DNA, whereas the V and J calls and clone size are those reported in that table. The sample contains some 290,000 clones, about 86% of which appear only once. J lost 6 bases, V lost 1 base, and 9 bases had no gene match. CDR3 length: 16 amino acids. The V gene's germline CDR1 is GTSNPN and CDR2 SVGIG (reference sequence). Sequenced sample: peripheral blood. This receptor was obtained from a man aged 18 to 35 with active or convalescent COVID-19. The rearrangement uses TRBV30 and TRBJ2-3; 11 bases are shared with TRBD2. This chain's CDR3 is CAWSARLAGLSDTQYF. In nucleotides, the CDR3 is TGTGCCTGGAGTGCACGACTAGCGGGACTGTCCGATACGCAGTATTTT.